Presented here are 10 T cell receptor beta chains from one specimen sequenced in a study of blood T cells in healthy people across ages. Combining a sample-barcoded 5' primer with a J-beta primer mix, a second PCR ran for about 7 to 12 cycles. Each CDR3 protein is one row after TCRdb ran MiXCR on the 5' RACE reads. Among over 300,000 distinct CDR3 sequences, approximately 52% were seen once, and the ten largest hold under 65%. Sequenced material: blood. The receptors come from a man aged 60 to 69 in good health.

The gene calls are TRBV7-8 and TRBJ1-2; D call uncertain. CDR1 and CDR2 from the germline V gene are SGHVS and FQNEAQ. With 0 bases removed from V and 1 base from J, the gap between germline ends came to 9 bases. This CDR3 is built from 15 residues. Here the CDR3 DNA reads TGTGCCAGCAGCTTAGCATCGGGCGGTAACTATGGCTACACCTTC. Amino acid sequence: CASSLASGGNYGYTF.

This clonotype was seen more than once but under ten times. The J gene is TRBJ1-5, the V gene TRBV27, with D possibly being TRBD1 (5 bases). The V gene's germline CDR1 is MNHEY and CDR2 SMNVEV (reference sequence). V lost 2 bases, J lost 1 base, and 12 bases lay in between. This CDR3 region has 16 residues. CDR3 protein: CASSLTGAWSNQPQHF. The DNA for the CDR3 is TGTGCCAGCAGTTTAACCGGGGCGTGGAGCAATCAGCCCCAGCATTTT.

This sequence joins TRBV7-2 and TRBJ2-3; 7 nucleotides match TRBD2. This CDR3 spans 16 amino acids. Germline assignment: CDR1 SGHTA and CDR2 FQGNSA. Losses at the gene ends were 5 bases for V and 1 base for J; bases not matched to a gene: 9. CDR3 in DNA: TGTGCCAGCAGCCCCCCTGGCGGGAGCCGCACAGATACGCAGTATTTT. Protein product: CASSPPGGSRTDTQYF.

This clonotype was seen a few times. This rearrangement joins TRBV7-2 to TRBJ2-5, with no clear D. Germline V CDR1 and CDR2: SGHTA, FQGNSA. V was cut by 0 bases and J by 5 bases, with 7 bases left in between. The CDR3 spans 13 residues. In nucleotides, the CDR3 is TGTGCCAGCAGCTTAGCACCCCGCGAGACCCAGTACTTC. Translated: CASSLAPRETQYF.

V gene TRBV20-1 combines with J gene TRBJ2-3; TRBD2 matches 8 bases. The CDR3 runs to 14 residues. Germline trimming cut 1 base from V and 5 bases from J; bases unmatched to any gene: 5. Germline V CDR1 and CDR2: DFQATT, SNEGSKA (reference sequence). This CDR3 reads CSARAPLAGDTQYF. For the CDR3, the DNA is TGCAGTGCTAGAGCCCCTCTAGCGGGAGATACGCAGTATTTT.

In DNA, the CDR3 is TGCAGTGCTTCTCGGACAGGGACTTCCTACGAGCAGTACTTC. Its protein is CSASRTGTSYEQYF. The chain links TRBV20-1 to TRBJ2-7; TRBD1 agrees at 8 bases. Trimming cost V 5 bases and J 1 base; bases outside gene matches: 7. Per germline, CDR1 DFQATT and CDR2 SNEGSKA (reference sequence). CDR3 length equals 14 residues.

This chain connects TRBV6-5 to TRBJ2-2; D possibly corresponds to TRBD2 (6 bases). CDR1 and CDR2 from the germline V gene are MNHEY and SVGAGI. The CDR3 loop spans 14 amino acids. Trimming removed 6 bases at V and 1 base at J, with 9 bases between. The CDR3 spells CASRREMNTGELFF. Here the CDR3 DNA reads TGTGCCAGCAGACGGGAGATGAACACCGGGGAGCTGTTTTTT.

The chain carries TRBV29-1 and TRBJ2-5; TRBD2 aligns across 11 bases. The J call may be incorrect, as the DNA end agrees better with TRBJ2-7. The CDR3 is 13 amino acids. Germline V gene lookup returns CDR1 SQVTM and CDR2 ANQGSEA. The CDR3 loop reads CSVGTSGYDEQYF. The DNA of the CDR3 is TGCAGCGTTGGGACTAGCGGGTACGACGAGCAGTACTTC.

V is TRBV28 and J is TRBJ1-5; D is perhaps TRBD1 (6 bases). CDR1 and CDR2 (germline): MDHEN, SYDVKM. The ends were cut back, 4 bases at V and 7 bases at J, with 20 bases in the middle. The CDR3 contains 16 residues. The CDR3 is CASSSPAQGREQPQHF. CDR3 nucleotides: TGTGCCAGCAGTTCACCCGCCCAGGGGCGTGAGCAGCCCCAGCATTTT.

This clonotype was seen a few times. The chain recombines TRBV6-5 with TRBJ2-7; D might be TRBD1 (5 bases). The germline gives CDR1 MNHEY, CDR2 SVGAGI. This CDR3 has 17 amino acids. Trimming took off 0 bases at V and 3 bases at J, with 18 bases between the two ends. CDR3 DNA sequence: TGTGCCAGCAGTTACTCCCCTCCGACAGCGTTCGGCTACGAGCAGTACTTC. Residues: CASSYSPPTAFGYEQYF.